These 22 T cell receptor beta chains originate from one sample sequenced in a study of T cell responses to AZD1222 COVID-19 vaccine. Libraries were prepared by immunoSEQ multiplex PCR; TCRdb keeps only in-frame clonotypes and omits some of them. The profile shows over 200,000 clones, approximately 94% of them singletons. The specimen was peripheral blood, collected 28 days after the second dose of the MenACWY control vaccine. The receptors originated from an adult who received the MenACWY meningococcal vaccine as a control.

In nucleotides, the CDR3 is TGTGCCAGCAGCTATACCGGGACAGTAGGCTACACCTTC. Translating gives CASSYTGTVGYTF. The chain has TRBV6-2 or TRBV6-3 and TRBJ1-2, with TRBD1 matching over 7 bases. Trimming cost V 6 bases and J 8 bases; bases outside gene matches: 9. The CDR3 sequence is 13 residues long. Germline CDR1 MNHEY, CDR2 SVGEGT.

The chain combines TRBV7-9 with TRBJ2-3; 7 bases agree with TRBD2. CDR3 length: 13 amino acids. In germline, CDR1 is SEHNR, CDR2 FQNEAQ (reference sequence). V lost 6 bases and J lost 3; bases outside the gene matches: 3. This chain's CDR3 is CASRFSGTDTQYF. CDR3 DNA: TGTGCCAGCAGGTTTAGCGGGACAGATACGCAGTATTTT.

The chain combines TRBV11-2 with TRBJ2-5; 7 bases line up with TRBD2. Germline V gene sequence: CDR1 SGHAT, CDR2 FQNNGV. The CDR3 contains 16 residues. The trim removed 2 bases at V and 1 base at J, leaving 7 bases unmatched. CDR3 bases: TGTGCCAGCAGCTTAACGGCGGGAGCGGGCCAAGAGACCCAGTACTTC. Encoded protein: CASSLTAGAGQETQYF.

The rearrangement joins TRBV15 to TRBJ1-4, with D unresolved. CDR1 and CDR2 (germline): LNHNV, YYDKDF (reference sequence). The CDR3 covers 20 residues. V lost 1 base and J 0 bases, leaving 21 bases between the germline ends. The CDR3 DNA follows: TGTGCCACCAGCAGAGCCAACACCCTCCGGAACCCCACAACTAATGAAAAACTGTTTTTT. Translated, it gives CATSRANTLRNPTTNEKLFF.

This clone was recorded only once. The chain carries TRBV19 and TRBJ2-1; D remains ambiguous. Per germline, CDR1 LNHDA and CDR2 SQIVND (reference sequence). The CDR3 extends over 15 amino acids. Between the trimmed V and J ends, which lost 1 base and 0 bases, there was a span of 7 bases. The CDR3 sequence: CASSIGYSSYNEQFF. The CDR3 bases are TGTGCCAGTAGTATAGGGTACAGCTCCTACAATGAGCAGTTCTTC. Full variable domain (remainder filled in from reference TRBV19 and TRBJ2-1): DGGITQSPKYLFRKEGQNVTLSCEQNLNHDAMYWYRQDPGQGLRLIYYSQIVNDFQKGDIAEGYSVSREKKESFPLTVTSAQKNPTAFYLCASSIGYSSYNEQFFGPGTRLTVL.

The chain is built from TRBV7-9 and TRBJ2-3; 11 nucleotides line up with TRBD2. Germline CDR1 and CDR2: SEHNR and FQNEAQ (reference sequence). V dropped 5 bases and J dropped 2; count of bases not matched to a gene: 6. This CDR3 has 16 amino acids. The CDR3 reads CASSILAGGNTDTQYF. The CDR3 coding sequence is TGTGCCAGCAGCATCCTAGCGGGGGGTAACACAGATACGCAGTATTTT. Complete variable domain (other parts from reference TRBV7-9 and TRBJ2-3): DTGVSQNPRHKITKRGQNVTFRCDPISEHNRLYWYRQTLGQGPEFLTYFQNEAQLEKSRLLSDRFSAERPKGSFSTLEIQRTEQGDSAMYLCASSILAGGNTDTQYFGPGTRLTVL.

The CDR3 here is CASSENQPTEAFF. The CDR3, as DNA: TGTGCCAGCAGTGAAAACCAACCCACTGAAGCTTTCTTT. The V call is TRBV2, the J call TRBJ1-1; D is unclear. The CDR3 is made up of 13 amino acids. Per the germline V gene, CDR1 is SNHLY and CDR2 is FYNNEI. V lost 2 bases and J lost 4, with 8 bases in between.

This clone has a single count. J is TRBJ2-5 and V is TRBV19, with a possible D match to TRBD2 (6 bases). The CDR3 has 15 amino acids. The V and J ends lost 5 bases and 7 bases respectively, with 20 bases between them. CDR1 and CDR2 from the germline V gene are LNHDA and SQIVND (reference sequence). CDR3 in amino acids: CASSGAGGMDMTQYF. As DNA, the CDR3 is TGTGCCAGTAGTGGGGCCGGGGGTATGGATATGACCCAGTACTTC. Filled out from reference TRBV19 and TRBJ2-5, the complete variable domain reads DGGITQSPKYLFRKEGQNVTLSCEQNLNHDAMYWYRQDPGQGLRLIYYSQIVNDFQKGDIAEGYSVSREKKESFPLTVTSAQKNPTAFYLCASSGAGGMDMTQYFGPGTRLLVL.

The chain combines TRBV30 with TRBJ1-4; no firm D call. The germline gives CDR1 GTSNPN, CDR2 SVGIG (reference sequence). The V end lost 3 bases, the J end lost 8 bases, and 4 bases lay between the germline ends. The length of the CDR3 is 10 residues. The CDR3 DNA is TGTGCCTGGAGGGACGAAAAACTGTTTTTT. As protein: CAWRDEKLFF.

The rearrangement uses TRBV15 and TRBJ2-7; D assignment may be TRBD1 or TRBD2 (5 bases each). CDR1 LNHNV and CDR2 YYDKDF come from the germline V gene (reference sequence). Trimming took off 0 bases at V and 7 bases at J, with 10 bases between the two ends. The CDR3 has 13 amino acids. The DNA for the CDR3 is TGTGCCACCAGCAGAGACAGGGAGTTAGAGCAGTACTTC. This encodes CATSRDRELEQYF. The whole variable domain, filled in from reference TRBV15 and TRBJ2-7, reads DAMVIQNPRYQVTQFGKPVTLSCSQTLNHNVMYWYQQKSSQAPKLLFHYYDKDFNNEADTPDNFQSRRPNTSFCFLDIRSPGLGDTAMYLCATSRDRELEQYFGPGTRLTVT.

The chain is built from TRBV14 and TRBJ1-2; the D is unclear. Germline assignment: CDR1 SGHDN and CDR2 FVKESK. The CDR3 contains 14 residues. V lost 0 bases to trimming and J lost 0 bases, with 5 bases between them. The CDR3 DNA follows: TGTGCCAGCAGCCAAGACTACTCTAACTATGGCTACACCTTC. It codes for CASSQDYSNYGYTF.

This clone has just a few counts. The chain has TRBV11-3 and TRBJ2-2; 7 positions match TRBD2. In germline, CDR1 is SGHNT, CDR2 YENEEA. J gave up 0 bases and V 0 bases, and 7 bases lay outside the gene matches. CDR3 length: 18 residues. In DNA, the CDR3 is TGTGCCAGCAGCTTAGATCAAGGCGGGAGTACGAACACCGGGGAGCTGTTTTTT. Translating it yields CASSLDQGGSTNTGELFF.

The chain carries TRBV28 and TRBJ1-3; TRBD1 is a possible D gene (5 bases). This CDR3 has 13 amino acids. Germline lookup yields CDR1 MDHEN and CDR2 SYDVKM. The V end lost 5 bases, the J end lost 4 bases, and 9 bases lay between the germline ends. CDR3 sequence (DNA): TGTGCCAGCAGTGACAGTCCAGGAAACACCATATATTTT. This encodes CASSDSPGNTIYF.

The genes are TRBV5-4 and TRBJ2-6; the D gene is possibly TRBD1 (5 bases). Per germline, CDR1 SGHNT and CDR2 YYREEE (reference sequence). Trimming removed 3 bases from V and 0 bases from J, with 7 bases in between. The CDR3 consists of 15 residues. The CDR3 spells CASSSRDSGANVLTF. The CDR3 region has the DNA TGTGCCAGCAGCTCCAGGGACTCTGGGGCCAACGTCCTGACTTTC. Combining the CDR3 with reference TRBV5-4 and TRBJ2-6 gives the whole variable domain ETGVTQSPTHLIKTRGQQVTLRCSSQSGHNTVSWYQQALGQGPQFIFQYYREEENGRGNFPPRFSGLQFPNYSSELNVNALELDDSALYLCASSSRDSGANVLTFGAGSRLTVL.

The CDR3 DNA follows: TGTGCCAGCAGCTTGGACCCCGAAGGGGAAGCTTTCTTT. Amino acid sequence: CASSLDPEGEAFF. The rearrangement joins TRBV5-4 to TRBJ1-1; D gene uncertain. Germline V gene lookup returns CDR1 SGHNT and CDR2 YYREEE (reference sequence). Trimming cost V 0 bases and J 8 bases, with 11 bases left between them. The CDR3 is 13 amino acids.

The chain combines TRBV25-1 with TRBJ1-1, with D tentatively TRBD1 (5 bases). The CDR3 loop spans 15 amino acids. V shed 8 bases and J shed 7 bases, with 23 bases lying between them. Germline-derived CDR1 and CDR2 are MGHDK and SYGVNS. The CDR3 bases are TGTGCCAGCCCCCAGCCAGGGCCTCCCGGAGTTGAAGCTTTCTTT. This sequence encodes CASPQPGPPGVEAFF.

This clone was recorded only once. The chain's CDR3 is CAVSKGVGAEQYF. The DNA of the CDR3 is TGTGCCGTCTCCAAGGGGGTTGGAGCCGAGCAGTACTTC. The rearrangement uses TRBV7-6 and TRBJ2-7, with D possibly matching TRBD1 (6 bases). V was trimmed by 11 bases and J by 6 bases, leaving 20 bases between them. Germline CDR1 is SGHVS and CDR2 is FNYEAQ. This CDR3 has 13 residues. The full variable domain, its missing parts supplied by reference TRBV7-6 and TRBJ2-7, is GAGVSQSPRYKVTKRGQDVALRCDPISGHVSLYWYRQALGQGPEFLTYFNYEAQQDKSGLPNDRFSAERPEGSISTLTIQRTEQRDSAMYRCAVSKGVGAEQYFGPGTRLTVT.

The chain combines TRBV7-8 with TRBJ1-1; D remains ambiguous. The germline gives CDR1 SGHVS, CDR2 FQNEAQ. This CDR3 region has 14 residues. The germline V and J ends were trimmed by 1 base and 5 bases, with 11 bases remaining between them. In nucleotides, the CDR3 is TGTGCCAGCAGCTTAGGTATCTGGACGACTGAAGCTTTCTTT. Its translation: CASSLGIWTTEAFF.

This clone was observed a single time. J is TRBJ2-5 and V is TRBV6-2 or TRBV6-3; the D call may be TRBD1 or TRBD2 (6 bases each). Trimming took 6 bases from V and 2 from J, leaving 13 bases between them. Germline V CDR1 and CDR2: MNHEY, SVGEGT. This CDR3 comprises 14 residues. The CDR3 coding sequence is TGTGCCAGCAGATACGGAGGGGGTCAAGAGACCCAGTACTTC. Translating gives CASRYGGGQETQYF.

This chain joins TRBV6-2 or TRBV6-3 and TRBJ2-4; 9 bases line up with TRBD1. The CDR3 runs 16 residues. The V gene end was trimmed by 5 bases and the J gene end by 8 bases; junction bases not matched to a gene: 13. Per the germline V gene, CDR1 is MNHEY and CDR2 is SVGEGT. The CDR3 sequence is CASSRYTGGVGHIQYF. The DNA for the CDR3 is TGTGCCAGCAGTCGATATACAGGGGGCGTAGGACACATTCAGTACTTC.

The chain uses TRBV13 and TRBJ1-6; D might be TRBD1 (6 bases). V was trimmed by 6 bases and J by 2 bases, leaving 11 bases between them. The CDR3 spans 15 residues. The germline CDR1 and CDR2 sequences are PRHDT and FYEKMQ (reference sequence). CDR3 DNA sequence: TGTGCCAGCAGGACCAGGGGTGCCTATAATTCACCCCTCCACTTT. Protein product: CASRTRGAYNSPLHF.

The chain employs TRBV28 and TRBJ2-5; D not certain. With 3 bases removed from V and 3 bases from J, the gap between germline ends came to 17 bases. Germline-derived CDR1 and CDR2 are MDHEN and SYDVKM. The CDR3 runs to 16 residues. CDR3 in DNA: TGTGCCAGCAGTTTCGGTATCCGGGCAGTTGAAGAGACCCAGTACTTC. This gives the protein CASSFGIRAVEETQYF.